This T cell receptor (beta chain) was sequenced during a study of T cells after yellow fever vaccination. General study results and limits: Once the booster was given, most primary-vaccination clones reappeared, at roughly 96% for CD4 and roughly 86% for CD8.

A remark on this clonotype: As yet, its antigen is unknown.

A universal primer site and UMIs were added as TCR cDNA was made by 5'RACE template switching. TCRdb passed the 5' RACE reads through MiXCR, listing each CDR3 protein once. The sample carries some 670,000 distinct CDR3 sequences, over 9% recorded once. Germline V lookup: CDR1 SGHAT, CDR2 FQNNGV. This CDR3 is built from 16 residues. J lost 1 base, V lost 1 base, and 6 bases had no gene match. This specimen was PBMCs, taken on the day of the yellow fever booster vaccination. The rearrangement joins TRBV11-2 to TRBJ2-5, with 7 bases fitting TRBD2. This receptor was taken from a young man who received the YFV17D yellow fever vaccine. As DNA, the CDR3 is TGTGCCAGCAGCTTAGGTGCAACGGGAGGCCAAGAGACCCAGTACTTC. Its protein product is CASSLGATGGQETQYF.